This TCR beta chain was captured by sequencing in a study of blood T cell repertoires in COVID-19. Study context: The samples span acute and convalescent COVID-19 from the United States, Italy and Spain. Sources were T cells, B-cell-depleted T cells, or PBMCs; the material itself was cDNA or gDNA.

Trimming removed 6 bases from V and 7 bases from J, with 6 bases in between. The V gene's germline CDR1 is MDHEN and CDR2 SYDVKM. The CDR3 has 10 amino acids. Per the authors' pipeline: Amplified reference gene primers provided the basis for estimating nucleated cell counts. Sequencing was performed with immunoSEQ multiplex PCR; in TCRdb, only in-frame clones are kept and a portion is missing. D and trimming come from the DNA, and the V and J calls and clone size come from that table. The sample has roughly 240,000 clones; around four fifths are singletons. This clone was seen only a few times. The gene calls are TRBV28 and TRBJ1-1; D perhaps matches TRBD1 (6 bases). This clonotype originated in a woman older than 75 with acute or convalescent COVID-19. The sequenced sample consisted of peripheral blood. The CDR3 DNA sequence: TGTGCCAGCAGGGACAGTGAAGCTTTCTTT. Translated: CASRDSEAFF.